This T cell receptor beta chain emerged from a study of Graves' ophthalmopathy and Graves' hyperthyroidism (dated by TCRdb to 2016 to 2019). Notes on the research overall: Peripheral blood was collected at initial diagnosis, before any treatment. The study used TCR beta repertoire signatures to distinguish Graves' ophthalmopathy from Graves' hyperthyroidism and to predict progression to ophthalmopathy. In total, 135 blood samples were TCR-sequenced: around 42 ophthalmopathy, some 75 hyperthyroidism and approximately 17 hyperthyroidism-to-ophthalmopathy patients. To explore V-J signatures distinguishing ophthalmopathy from hyperthyroidism, a discovery set of roughly 98 patients (43 ophthalmopathy, 55 to 60 stable hyperthyroidism) was enrolled. An independent validation cohort comprised some 19 hyperthyroidism patients and roughly 15 patients who later progressed from hyperthyroidism to ophthalmopathy. In more than five hyperthyroidism patients, T-cell repertoires of thyroid tissue and blood were compared. Following sample collection, hyperthyroidism patients were given methimazole at a starting dose of 30 mg daily, and ophthalmopathy patients were given high-dose intravenous methylprednisolone. The roughly 90 discovery patients were divided at random into training and test sets in a 7:3 ratio.

Ophthalmopathy patients were characterized by moderately to severely active disease, a Clinical Activity Score of at least 3, a NOSPECS grade of at least 4, and a disease duration under 3 months. Anyone with other autoimmune diseases, uncontrolled infections, pregnancy or lactation was excluded from the study. Diagnosis relied on clinical symptoms, serum thyroxine, TRAb, thyroid ultrasound and orbital computed tomography. Ficoll-Paque density gradient centrifugation was used to isolate PBMCs from around 9.1 ml of fresh peripheral blood. Total RNA was extracted with Trizol reagent and quality-checked on an Agilent 2100 Bioanalyzer. Including cysteine and phenylalanine, the CDR3 has 14 amino acids. Only CDR3 DNA is held: 42 bases, read in frame from base 1. Based on the germline V gene, the CDR1 and CDR2 sequences are SQVTM and ANQGSEA. Trimmed from V: 2 bases; trimmed from J: 0 bases; junction bases lacking a gene match: 3.

TCR beta CDR3 regions were amplified from RNA transcripts for repertoire sequencing. The first round was an RT-PCR using HTBI primers with the Qiagen OneStep RT-PCR kit, and this first round was followed by a second-round multiplex PCR, then size selection and purification. Libraries were sequenced on an Illumina HiSeq2000 using paired-end 100 bp reads. Under the source paper's analysis protocol: Reads were processed with SOAPnuke, discarding reads with adapters, uncalled bases, mean Phred below 15, or no exact constant-primer or identifier match. COPE v1.2.5 was used to merge high-quality paired reads. Clonotypes were defined as unique nucleotide sequences and were aligned to IMGT TRB V, D and J references using MiTCR v1.1. The analysis was limited to V-J combinations with a frequency above 0.0001, which together covered 99.2% of the repertoires. For each V-J combination, a TCR clonal expansion and chaos score was defined as F50 clonal expansion divided by the chaos observed in the TCRdist matrix. Welch's t-statistics and random forest were used to reduce the features to approximately 13 V-J combinations, which were then used as input to a naive Bayes classifier. Thyroid-blood repertoire similarity was quantified with the Morisita-Horn index. Starting from the raw public reads, TCRdb applied fastp trimming at Q25, assembled clones with MiXCR and retained in-frame beta chains. Rows with one shared CDR3 protein collapse into an entry with the most common genes and DNA. TCRdb assigned the V and J calls; the authors' analysis was not used. The sample table shows a few hundred thousand distinct CDR3 sequences, and around 16% are seen once. In total, the top ten clones hold approximately 1.4% of the sample.

Findings and caveats that apply to the study as a whole: In validation, the model predicted ophthalmopathy progression with less than 71% sensitivity and about 77% specificity; 12 predicted patients were CT-confirmed with GO in a median of about 6.2 months. No statistical method was used to set the sample size in advance, and the investigators knew which group each participant was assigned to. Most expanded thyroid clonotypes with a frequency above 0.001 also appeared in blood, which suggests that blood repertoires may reflect the immune response in the thyroid. In cross-validation, the 13-signature model distinguished ophthalmopathy from stable hyperthyroidism with 85% to 90% sensitivity and roughly 81% specificity, and in the test set the corresponding values were roughly 80% and 75%.

Ten or more counts support this clonotype. The antigen it recognizes is unknown. Base-call qualities are not available, and no considerably larger clone is one nucleotide away. The chain is encoded by TRBV29-1 joined to TRBJ2-7; TRBD1 matches 8 bases in the middle. The TCR sequence derives from a woman in her late teens or twenties with Graves' ophthalmopathy. Donor details come from another sample of the same person, matched by shared clones. Sequenced sample: peripheral blood. The CDR3 region: CSVERTGTSYEQYF. The bases read TGCAGCGTTGAAAGGACAGGGACCTCCTACGAGCAGTACTTC.